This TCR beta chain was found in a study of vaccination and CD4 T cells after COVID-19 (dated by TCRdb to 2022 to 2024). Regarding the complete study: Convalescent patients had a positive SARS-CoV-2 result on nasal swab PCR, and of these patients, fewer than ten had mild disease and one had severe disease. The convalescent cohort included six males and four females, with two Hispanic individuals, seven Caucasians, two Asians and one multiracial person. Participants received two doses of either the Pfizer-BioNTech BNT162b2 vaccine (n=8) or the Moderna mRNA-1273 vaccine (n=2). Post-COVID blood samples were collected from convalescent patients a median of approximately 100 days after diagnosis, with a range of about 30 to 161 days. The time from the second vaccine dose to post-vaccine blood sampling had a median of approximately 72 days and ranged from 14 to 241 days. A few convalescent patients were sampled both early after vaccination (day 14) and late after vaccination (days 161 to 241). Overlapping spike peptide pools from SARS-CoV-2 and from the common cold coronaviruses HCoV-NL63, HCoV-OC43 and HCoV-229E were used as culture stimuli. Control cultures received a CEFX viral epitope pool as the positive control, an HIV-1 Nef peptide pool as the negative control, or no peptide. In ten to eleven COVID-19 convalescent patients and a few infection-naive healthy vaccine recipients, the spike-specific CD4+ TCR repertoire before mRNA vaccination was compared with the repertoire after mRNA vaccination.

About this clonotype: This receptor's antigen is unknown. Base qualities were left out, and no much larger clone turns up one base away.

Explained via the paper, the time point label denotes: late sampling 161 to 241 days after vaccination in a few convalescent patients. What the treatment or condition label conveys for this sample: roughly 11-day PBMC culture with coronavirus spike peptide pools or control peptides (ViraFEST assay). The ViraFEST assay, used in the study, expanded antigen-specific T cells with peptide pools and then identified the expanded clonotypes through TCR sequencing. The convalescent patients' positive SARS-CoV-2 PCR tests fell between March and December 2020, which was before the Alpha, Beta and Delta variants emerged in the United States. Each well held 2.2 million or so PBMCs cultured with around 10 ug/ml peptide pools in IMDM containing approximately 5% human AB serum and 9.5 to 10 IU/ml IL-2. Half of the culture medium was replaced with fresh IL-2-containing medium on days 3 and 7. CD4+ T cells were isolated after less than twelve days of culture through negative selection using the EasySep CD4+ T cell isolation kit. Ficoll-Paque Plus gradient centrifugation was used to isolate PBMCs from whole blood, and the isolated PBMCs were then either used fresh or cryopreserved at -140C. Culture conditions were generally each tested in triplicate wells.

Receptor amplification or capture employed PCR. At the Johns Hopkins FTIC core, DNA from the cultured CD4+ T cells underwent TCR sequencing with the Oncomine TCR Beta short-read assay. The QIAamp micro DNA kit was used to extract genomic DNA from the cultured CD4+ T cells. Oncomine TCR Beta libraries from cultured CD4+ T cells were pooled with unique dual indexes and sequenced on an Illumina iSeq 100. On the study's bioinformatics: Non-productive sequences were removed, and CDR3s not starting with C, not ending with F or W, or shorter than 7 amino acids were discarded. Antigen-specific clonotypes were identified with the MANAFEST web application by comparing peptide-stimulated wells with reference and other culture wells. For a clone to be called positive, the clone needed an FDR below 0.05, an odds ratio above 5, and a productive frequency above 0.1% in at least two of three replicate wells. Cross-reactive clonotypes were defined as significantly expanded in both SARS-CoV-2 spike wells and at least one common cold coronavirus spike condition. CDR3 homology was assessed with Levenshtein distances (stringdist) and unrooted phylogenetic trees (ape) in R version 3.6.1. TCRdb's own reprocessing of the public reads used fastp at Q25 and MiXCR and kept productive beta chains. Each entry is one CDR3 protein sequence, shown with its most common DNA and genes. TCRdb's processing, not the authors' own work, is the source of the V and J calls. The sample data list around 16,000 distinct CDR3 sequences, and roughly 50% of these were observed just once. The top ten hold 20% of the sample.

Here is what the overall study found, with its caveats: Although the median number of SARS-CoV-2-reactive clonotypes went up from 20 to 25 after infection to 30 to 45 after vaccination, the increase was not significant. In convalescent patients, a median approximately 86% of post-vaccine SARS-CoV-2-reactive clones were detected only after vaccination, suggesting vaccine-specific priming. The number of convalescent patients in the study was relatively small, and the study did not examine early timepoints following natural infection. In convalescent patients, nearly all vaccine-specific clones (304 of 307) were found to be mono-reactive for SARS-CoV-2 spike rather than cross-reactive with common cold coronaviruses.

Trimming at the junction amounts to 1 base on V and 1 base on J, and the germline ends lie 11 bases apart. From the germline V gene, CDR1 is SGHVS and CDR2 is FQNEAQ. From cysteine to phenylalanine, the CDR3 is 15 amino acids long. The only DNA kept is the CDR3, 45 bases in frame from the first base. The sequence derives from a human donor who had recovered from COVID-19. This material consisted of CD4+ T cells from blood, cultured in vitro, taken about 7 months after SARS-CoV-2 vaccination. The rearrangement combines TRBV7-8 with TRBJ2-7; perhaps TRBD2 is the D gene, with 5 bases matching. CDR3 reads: CASSLGGEPSYEQYF. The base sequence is TGTGCCAGCAGCTTAGGGGGAGAGCCTTCCTACGAGCAGTACTTC.